This record looks at one TCR beta chain sequence and its context. In the study's own analysis: From reference gene primer amplification, estimates of nucleated cell counts were derived. Data came from immunoSEQ multiplex PCR; TCRdb stores just in-frame clones and leaves some out. The V and J calls and clone size are taken from that table; D and trimming were inferred from the DNA. The table records roughly 310,000 clones, over 75% of them present only once. The data were taken from a study of blood T cell repertoires in COVID-19. Study-level information: Samples representing acute and convalescent COVID-19 were sourced from the United States, Italy and Spain. From T cells, B-cell-depleted T cells, or PBMCs came the material, which was cDNA or gDNA.

Germline V lookup: CDR1 MDHEN, CDR2 SYDVKM. The V gene end was trimmed by 2 bases and the J gene end by 2 bases; junction bases not matched to a gene: 4. This CDR3 spans 15 amino acids. The chain couples TRBV28 to TRBJ2-5, with TRBD2 identical over 8 bases. The sample consisted of peripheral blood. This receptor was identified in a woman aged 45-65 years with active or convalescent COVID-19. CDR3 residues: CASSLAGGAQETQYF. CDR3 coding DNA: TGTGCCAGCAGTTTAGCGGGAGGTGCTCAAGAGACCCAGTACTTC.